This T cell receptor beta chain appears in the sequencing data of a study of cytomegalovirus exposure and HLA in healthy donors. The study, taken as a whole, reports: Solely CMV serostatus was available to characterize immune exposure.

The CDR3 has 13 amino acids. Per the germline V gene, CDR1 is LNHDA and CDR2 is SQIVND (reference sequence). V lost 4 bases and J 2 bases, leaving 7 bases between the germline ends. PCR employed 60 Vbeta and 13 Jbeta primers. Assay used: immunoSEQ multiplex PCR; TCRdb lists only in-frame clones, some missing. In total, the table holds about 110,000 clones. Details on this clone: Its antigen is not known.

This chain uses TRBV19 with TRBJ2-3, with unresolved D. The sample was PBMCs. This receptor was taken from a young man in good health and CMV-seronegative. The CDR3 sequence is CASSTGNTDTQYF. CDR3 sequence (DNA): TGTGCCAGTAGTACGGGTAACACAGATACGCAGTATTTT.